The rows below give T cell receptor beta chains drawn from one sample of a study of tumor and adjacent non-tumor tissue in lung cancer. TCRdb reprocessed the multiplex PCR reads via MiXCR and lists one record per CDR3 protein. The sample holds roughly 220,000 distinct CDR3 sequences; less than 80% are singletons and the top ten take roughly 24%. The sequencing sample was made of lung tumor tissue. All receptors come from a man aged 60-69 years with non-small cell lung cancer. CDR3s include the opening cysteine and the closing phenylalanine or tryptophan. The D gene is left open where the match is weak. The size field is filled for only some rows; it gives once, few, many or a size class.

clone_size,j_call,d_call,v_call,cdr3_nt,cdr3_aa
many,TRBJ2-6,.,TRBV4-2,TGTGCCAGCAGCCAAGAAGCAAGGGGAATTAGTGGGGCCAACGTCCTGACTTTC,CASSQEARGISGANVLTF
many,TRBJ2-3,TRBD1,TRBV20-1,TGCAGTGCTAGAGTCAGTAGGGGACAGGGGGTAGGACCCCGCACAGATACGCAGTATTTT,CSARVSRGQGVGPRTDTQYF
.,TRBJ2-7,TRBD1,TRBV6-5,TGTGCCAACAGCCTCGACAGGGGGACAACCTACGAGCAGTACTTC,CANSLDRGTTYEQYF
few,TRBJ2-3,.,TRBV21-1,TGTGCCAGCAGCAAGAACGGCCCTACACTCACAGATACGCAGTATTTT,CASSKNGPTLTDTQYF
few,TRBJ2-7,.,TRBV6-1,TGTGCCAGCCGGGCCTTTTCCTACGAGCAGTACTTC,CASRAFSYEQYF
.,TRBJ1-2,TRBD1,TRBV4-1,TGCGCCAGCAGCTCTAGGACAGGGGCCTTACCTGACTATGGTTACACCTTC,CASSSRTGALPDYGYTF
.,TRBJ2-2,.,TRBV6-1,TGTGCCAGCCGGCCAGGGGCCGACAGCGGGGAGCTGTTTTTT,CASRPGADSGELFF
many,TRBJ2-1,.,TRBV20-1,TGCAGTGTATATGGGTGGCAGGAAGGGCATGAGCAGTTCTTC,CSVYGWQEGHEQFF
.,TRBJ2-3,TRBD1,TRBV5-1,TGCGCCAGCATCAGGGGGACAGGGTTGTTGGGACGTACGCAGTATTTT,CASIRGTGLLGRTQYF
once,TRBJ1-2,.,TRBV12-3/TRBV12-4,TGTGCCAGCAGTTCTCCAACCAGGGTCCTTAACTATGGCTACACCTTC,CASSSPTRVLNYGYTF
.,TRBJ2-7,TRBD1,TRBV6-5,TGTGCCAGCAGTTCCGGGACAGCCTACGAGCAGAACTTC,CASSSGTAYEQNF
.,TRBJ1-2,.,TRBV12-3/TRBV12-4,TGTGCAACCAGTGAACAAGTTAACTATGGCTACACCTTC,CATSEQVNYGYTF
.,TRBJ2-1,TRBD1,TRBV6-5,TGTGCCAGCAGTTACATTCGGGACAGTCGGATGCACAATGAGCAGTTCTTC,CASSYIRDSRMHNEQFF
.,TRBJ2-3,.,TRBV5-6,TGTGCCAGCAGCACCACACTACTAGCAATGGCAGATACGCAGTATTTT,CASSTTLLAMADTQYF
.,TRBJ1-3,.,TRBV28,TGTGCCAGCAGTTTTCAGGGGAAAGGTGGAAACACCATATATTTT,CASSFQGKGGNTIYF
.,TRBJ2-5,TRBD2,TRBV30,TGTGCCTGGACCTCATTGGGGGGGGAGGGAGAGACCCAGTACTTC,CAWTSLGGEGETQYF
many,TRBJ2-5,.,TRBV12-3/TRBV12-4,TGTGCCAGCAGTCCATATTCGGCGGGCAGCGAGACCCAGTACTTC,CASSPYSAGSETQYF
once,TRBJ2-2,.,TRBV7-9,TGTGCCAGCGTAGGCACCGGGGAGCTGTTTTTT,CASVGTGELFF
.,TRBJ2-1,.,TRBV20-1,TGCAGTGCTAGACGGGCTGAGCAGTTCTTC,CSARRAEQFF
.,TRBJ1-2,TRBD1,TRBV12-3/TRBV12-4,TGTGCCAGCAGTGTTAGACAGGGCTATAGATATGGCTACACCTTC,CASSVRQGYRYGYTF
once,TRBJ2-5,.,TRBV20-1,TGCAGTGCTATAGAACAAGAGGGATGTTCTGAGACCCAGTACTTC,CSAIEQEGCSETQYF
.,TRBJ2-1,.,TRBV4-3,TGCGCCAGCAGCCTCCAAATCGAACTAGGGGGGTTCAATGAGCAGTTCTTC,CASSLQIELGGFNEQFF
.,TRBJ2-2,.,TRBV20-1,TGCAGTGCTACTCTGTTCACCGGGGAGTTGTTTTTT,CSATLFTGELFF
.,TRBJ1-1,TRBD1,TRBV29-1,TGCGGCGTTGGAGGGGCGGGCAGGGGGCACACTGAAGCTTTCTTT,CGVGGAGRGHTEAFF
.,TRBJ2-2,.,TRBV11-2,TGTGCCAGCACCTTAAGCGCTAGCGCAGACACCGGGGAGCTGTTGTTT,CASTLSASADTGELLF
.,TRBJ2-5,.,TRBV5-1,TGCGTCAGCAGTTATAGCCTCGGAGAGACCCAGTACTTC,CVSSYSLGETQYF
.,TRBJ1-2,.,TRBV12-3/TRBV12-4,TGTGCCAGCAGTTTTCACAGAGGTTATGACTACACCTTC,CASSFHRGYDYTF
.,TRBJ1-1,.,TRBV11-3,TGTGCCAGCAGCCGAGGACGGGGGAGCACTGAAGTTGTCTTT,CASSRGRGSTEVVF
.,TRBJ2-6,.,TRBV11-2,TGTGCCAGCAGCCTGGATGGGGGCTACTCTGGGGCCAACGTCCTGACTTTC,CASSLDGGYSGANVLTF
.,TRBJ2-1,.,TRBV4-2,.,CVSSQEFVAGGNEQIF
.,TRBJ1-5,.,TRBV20-1,TGCAGGGCTAGCGGCAGCAGCAATCAGCCCCAGCATTTT,CRASGSSNQPQHF
.,TRBJ1-6,.,TRBV20-1,TGCAGTGCTAGACCACGGGTTGGGACATCTAAAATTAGTTCACCCCTCCACTTT,CSARPRVGTSKISSPLHF
many,TRBJ2-2,TRBD2,TRBV11-3,TGTGCCAGCAGCTCGACTAGCGGGAGTACCGGGGAGCTGTTTTTT,CASSSTSGSTGELFF
few,TRBJ1-1,.,TRBV11-1,TGTGCCAGCACTAGGGACGGGCAGACTGAAGCTTTCTTT,CASTRDGQTEAFF
many,TRBJ2-7,TRBD1,TRBV5-6,TGTGCCAGCAGCTTGACCGGGACAGGGAACGAGCAGTACTTC,CASSLTGTGNEQYF
.,TRBJ2-1,TRBD2,TRBV20-1,TGCAGTGCCCCACGGACTAGCGGGAGCGACGAGCAGTTCTTC,CSAPRTSGSDEQFF
few,TRBJ1-1,TRBD1,TRBV10-2,TGCGCCAGCAGCCGGGACAGGGCTTCTGAAGCTTTCTTT,CASSRDRASEAFF
few,TRBJ2-3,TRBD2,TRBV5-1,TGCGCCAGCAGGACTAGCGGGAGAACAGATACGCAGTATTTT,CASRTSGRTDTQYF
.,TRBJ2-1,.,TRBV20-1,TGTAGTGCTAGAGACGACGCGGTAAAATACAATGAGCAGTTCTTC,CSARDDAVKYNEQFF
.,TRBJ1-4,.,TRBV12-3/TRBV12-4,TGTGCCAACAATTTACAGGGCCGGGCTAATGAAAAACTGTTTTTT,CANNLQGRANEKLFF
many,TRBJ1-5,TRBD1,TRBV20-1,TGCAGTGCTAGTCGGCCAGGGGGCGGGCAGCCCCAGCATTTT,CSASRPGGGQPQHF
.,TRBJ2-7,TRBD1,TRBV6-2/TRBV6-3,TGTGCAAGCAAGACCGGGACAGTGGGGTTCTACGAGGAGTACTTC,CASKTGTVGFYEEYF
.,TRBJ2-7,.,TRBV28,TGTGCCAGCGTCCAGGGGTCCTTCTACTACGAGCAGTACTTC,CASVQGSFYYEQYF
.,TRBJ2-7,.,TRBV11-2,TGTGCCAGCAGCCCCCGGCGCCAGACCACCTACGATCAGTACTTC,CASSPRRQTTYDQYF
.,TRBJ2-3,.,TRBV11-3,TGTGACAGCAGCTTAGAATGGGGAGGATCGCAGTATTTT,CDSSLEWGGSQYF
.,TRBJ2-5,.,TRBV4-3,TGCGCCAGCAGCCAAGGGCCGGGTCCCCATGAGACCCGGTACTTC,CASSQGPGPHETRYF